This T cell receptor beta chain was identified in a study of control samples from healthy donors and cancer patients. Clones were read by immunoSEQ multiplex PCR, and TCRdb kept only the in-frame ones, dropping some. The profile shows about 150,000 clones, around 88% of them singletons. The V and J ends lost 2 bases and 7 bases respectively, with 18 bases between them. The CDR3 is 16 amino acids. From germline, CDR1 is SGHVS and CDR2 FQNEAQ. The chain recombines TRBV7-8 with TRBJ1-5; tentatively, D is TRBD1 (5 bases). This TCR came from a man aged 18 to 29 in good health. Sequencing was carried out using blood. The CDR3 DNA reads as TGTGCCAGCAGCTTAAGGGATCTGGGCAGGGTCCAGCCCCAGCATTTT. Protein product: CASSLRDLGRVQPQHF.